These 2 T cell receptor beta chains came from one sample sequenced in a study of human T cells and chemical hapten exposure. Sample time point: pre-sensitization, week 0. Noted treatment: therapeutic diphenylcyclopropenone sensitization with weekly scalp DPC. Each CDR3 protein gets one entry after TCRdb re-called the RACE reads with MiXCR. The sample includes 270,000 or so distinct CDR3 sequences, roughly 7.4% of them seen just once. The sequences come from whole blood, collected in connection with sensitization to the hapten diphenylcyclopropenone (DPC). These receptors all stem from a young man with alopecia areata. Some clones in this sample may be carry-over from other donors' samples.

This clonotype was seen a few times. In DNA form, the CDR3 reads TGTGCCAGCAGCAGCCTAGCGGGGGGTTCAAATACGCAGTATTTT. It codes for CASSSLAGGSNTQYF. The chain has TRBV7-9 and TRBJ2-3, with 11 bases lining up with TRBD2. CDR1 is SEHNR and CDR2 is FQNEAQ in the germline V gene (reference sequence). V lost 5 bases to trimming and J lost 7 bases; unmatched junction nucleotides: 8. The CDR3 has 15 residues.

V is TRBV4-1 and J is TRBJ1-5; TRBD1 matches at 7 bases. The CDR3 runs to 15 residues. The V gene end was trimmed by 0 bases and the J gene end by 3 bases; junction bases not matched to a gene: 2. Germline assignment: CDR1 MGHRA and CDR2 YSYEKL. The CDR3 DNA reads TGCGCCAGCAGCCAAGATGGGACAGTCAATCAGCCCCAGCATTTT. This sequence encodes CASSQDGTVNQPQHF.